This is a list of T cell receptor beta chains from one sample in a study of cytomegalovirus exposure and HLA in healthy donors. Produced via immunoSEQ multiplex PCR; TCRdb's table is partial and in-frame only. The table shows roughly 170,000 clones, with over 60% occurring only once. The specimen was PBMCs. These receptors originate from a female donor in good health and CMV-seronegative. CDR3s include the opening cysteine and the closing phenylalanine or tryptophan. D genes are given only for firm matches. A row's size may be missing; if present it is once, few, many or a size class.

j_gene | d_gene | abundance | v_gene | CDR3aa | CDR3nt
TRBJ2-3 | TRBD1 | NA | TRBV19 | CASTVGQGTDTQYF | TGTGCCAGTACCGTCGGACAGGGTACAGATACGCAGTATTTT
TRBJ2-7 | NA | NA | TRBV21-1 | CASSPDLGQDERLGYEQYF | TGTGCCAGCAGCCCCGATCTAGGACAGGACGAACGACTTGGCTACGAGCAGTACTTC
TRBJ2-1 | TRBD1 | NA | TRBV7-2 | CASSLRQGAHNEQFF | TGTGCCAGCAGCTTAAGACAGGGGGCCCACAATGAGCAGTTCTTC
TRBJ2-7 | NA | NA | TRBV28 | CASSQGLPSSYEQYF | TGTGCCAGCAGTCAAGGACTACCGAGCTCCTACGAGCAGTACTTC
TRBJ1-1 | TRBD1 | few | TRBV6-6 | CASSFGQAEAFF | TGTGCCAGCAGTTTTGGACAGGCTGAAGCTTTCTTT
TRBJ2-5 | TRBD2 | NA | TRBV6-6 | CASSRASGSQKETQYF | TGTGCCAGCAGTAGGGCTAGCGGGAGCCAAAAAGAGACCCAGTACTTC
TRBJ2-1 | NA | NA | TRBV21-1 | CASSQRLVPYNEQFF | TGTGCCAGCAGCCAAAGACTAGTCCCCTACAATGAGCAGTTCTTC
TRBJ1-1 | NA | NA | TRBV5-1 | CASSLTSIGGKNTEAFF | TGCGCCAGCAGCTTAACCTCAATCGGGGGGAAAAACACTGAAGCTTTCTTT
TRBJ2-7 | NA | NA | TRBV7-9 | CASSPLRDISSEQYF | TGTGCCAGCAGCCCCCTCCGGGACATAAGCTCCGAGCAGTACTTC
TRBJ1-2 | TRBD1 | few | TRBV28 | CASGWTGAVGYTF | TGTGCCAGCGGTTGGACAGGGGCGGTTGGCTACACCTTC
TRBJ1-2 | TRBD1 | NA | TRBV19 | CASTSTGANYGYTF | TGTGCCAGCACCTCTACAGGGGCTAACTATGGCTACACCTTC
TRBJ1-1 | NA | NA | TRBV7-9 | CASSLATGANTEAFF | TGTGCCAGCAGCTTAGCCACAGGTGCTAACACTGAAGCTTTCTTT
TRBJ2-7 | NA | NA | TRBV10-3 | CAISVFPFQEQYF | TGTGCCATCAGTGTGTTTCCCTTCCAGGAGCAGTACTTC
TRBJ2-2 | TRBD2 | NA | TRBV2 | CASSVLAGATGELFF | TGTGCCAGCAGTGTACTAGCGGGAGCCACCGGGGAGCTGTTTTTT
TRBJ2-7 | NA | NA | TRBV27 | CASSLFGF | TGTGCCAGCAGTTTGTTCGGGTTC
TRBJ2-7 | NA | NA | TRBV7-8 | CASSLPFNHYARYF | TGTGCCAGCAGCTTACCATTCAATCACTACGCTCGGTACTTC
TRBJ1-6 | TRBD1 | NA | TRBV11-2 | CASSLDKKDRPFNSPLHF | TGTGCCAGCAGCTTAGATAAGAAGGACAGGCCGTTTAATTCACCCCTCCACTTT
TRBJ1-3 | TRBD1 | NA | TRBV19 | CASSYRGGGNTIYF | TGTGCCAGTAGTTACAGGGGTGGTGGAAACACCATATATTTT
TRBJ2-7 | NA | NA | TRBV27 | CASRVGGSDSYEQYF | TGTGCCAGCAGGGTTGGTGGCAGCGATTCCTACGAGCAGTACTTC
TRBJ2-3 | NA | NA | TRBV11-2 | CASRASSTDTQYF | TGTGCCAGCAGGGCAAGTTCCACAGATACGCAGTATTTT
TRBJ2-3 | NA | NA | TRBV2 | CASASPDTQYF | TGTGCCAGCGCTAGTCCAGATACGCAGTATTTT
TRBJ2-4 | NA | NA | TRBV4-2 | CASSQPGQGLAGAGNIQYF | TGTGCCAGCAGCCAACCGGGACAGGGGTTAGCGGGGGCCGGGAACATTCAGTACTTC
TRBJ2-1 | NA | NA | TRBV4-3 | CASSQSGSYNEQFF | TGCGCCAGCAGCCAGTCCGGGTCCTACAATGAGCAGTTCTTC
TRBJ2-1 | NA | NA | TRBV2 | CASRVGTHNEQFF | TGTGCCAGCAGAGTAGGGACTCACAATGAGCAGTTCTTC
TRBJ2-3 | NA | NA | TRBV21-1 | CASTATARPYVDF | TGTGCCAGCACTGCGACAGCTCGGCCCTACGTAGATTTT
TRBJ2-5 | TRBD2 | once | TRBV5-1 | CASSSGGAVEETQYF | TGCGCCAGCAGCTCCGGGGGGGCGGTCGAGGAGACCCAGTACTTC
TRBJ1-6 | TRBD1 | few | TRBV30 | CASSGQYNSPLHF | TGTGCGTCTTCGGGACAGTATAATTCACCCCTCCACTTT
TRBJ1-1 | TRBD1 | few | TRBV5-4 | CASSIQGANTEAFF | TGTGCCAGCAGCATACAGGGGGCGAACACTGAAGCTTTCTTT
TRBJ1-3 | TRBD1 | NA | TRBV6-5 | CASRVTGARNTIYF | TGTGCCAGCAGAGTGACAGGGGCTAGAAACACCATATATTTT
TRBJ2-1 | NA | NA | TRBV20-1 | CAGYDNEQFF | TGCGCGGGATACGACAATGAGCAGTTCTTC
TRBJ1-2 | NA | NA | TRBV5-1 | CASRSSSYGYTF | TGCGCCAGCAGGTCGTCCTCCTATGGCTACACCTTC
TRBJ2-1 | TRBD2 | NA | TRBV5-1 | CASSLLTGGPNNEQFF | TGCGCCAGCAGCTTGCTCACGGGAGGGCCTAACAATGAGCAGTTCTTC
TRBJ2-1 | TRBD1 | once | TRBV27 | CASSDRGWVPGFHEQFF | TGTGCCAGCAGTGACAGGGGATGGGTCCCGGGCTTCCATGAGCAGTTCTTC
TRBJ2-6 | TRBD2 | NA | TRBV9 | CASSVASGAPLTF | TGTGCCAGCAGCGTAGCTAGCGGGGCCCCCCTGACTTTC
TRBJ1-6 | NA | NA | TRBV7-9 | CASSLGRLNSPLHF | TGTGCCAGCAGCTTAGGGAGGCTCAATTCACCCCTCCACTTT
TRBJ2-6 | NA | NA | TRBV19 | CASSIGTLSGANVLTF | TGTGCCAGTAGTATAGGTACTCTCTCGGGGGCCAACGTCCTGACTTTC
TRBJ2-5 | TRBD1 | NA | TRBV7-9 | CASSIQGAAETQYF | TGTGCCAGCAGCATACAGGGGGCCGCCGAGACCCAGTACTTC
TRBJ1-1 | NA | NA | TRBV7-8 | CASSLAGPNTEAFF | TGTGCCAGCAGCTTAGCGGGGCCGAACACTGAAGCTTTCTTT
TRBJ1-2 | TRBD1 | NA | TRBV5-1 | CASSPNLGTGGYTF | TGCGCCAGCAGCCCCAACCTCGGGACAGGTGGCTACACCTTC
TRBJ1-1 | NA | NA | TRBV9 | CASSVQGIGTEAFF | TGTGCCAGCAGCGTACAGGGGATTGGCACTGAAGCTTTCTTT
TRBJ2-3 | TRBD2 | NA | TRBV4-1 | CASSQEGTSGDTQYF | TGCGCCAGCAGCCAAGAGGGGACTAGCGGAGATACGCAGTATTTT
TRBJ2-7 | TRBD2 | NA | TRBV6-1 | CASMVSGTSSYEQYF | TGTGCCAGCATGGTGAGCGGGACCTCATCCTACGAGCAGTACTTC
TRBJ2-4 | NA | few | TRBV5-1 | CASSTTTNSQYF | TGCGCCAGCAGCACCACCACAAACAGTCAGTACTTC
TRBJ2-2 | NA | few | TRBV4-2 | CASSQEAQNTGELFF | TGTGCCAGCAGCCAAGAAGCTCAGAACACCGGGGAGCTGTTTTTT
TRBJ1-2 | NA | NA | TRBV6-6 | CASLTGQGYGYTF | TGTGCCAGCCTAACTGGTCAGGGCTATGGCTACACCTTC
TRBJ1-5 | NA | NA | TRBV18 | CASSQMGGGGRNQPQHF | TGTGCCAGCTCTCAAATGGGGGGGGGAGGTCGCAATCAGCCCCAGCATTTT
TRBJ2-7 | NA | NA | TRBV28 | CASSFSRGFTYEQYF | TGTGCCAGCAGCTTTTCAAGGGGATTCACCTACGAGCAGTACTTC
TRBJ2-7 | TRBD1 | NA | TRBV9 | CASSVGIGTGFVRSEQYF | TGTGCCAGCAGCGTAGGTATCGGGACAGGGTTTGTTCGTAGCGAGCAGTACTTC
TRBJ2-4 | NA | NA | TRBV10-2 | CASSPRVSQGAKNIQYF | TGCGCCAGCAGTCCCAGGGTCTCCCAAGGGGCCAAAAACATTCAGTACTTC
TRBJ2-5 | TRBD2 | NA | TRBV5-4 | CASSFPNRGLAGGETQYF | TGTGCCAGCAGCTTCCCCAACCGAGGTTTAGCGGGAGGGGAGACCCAGTACTTC
TRBJ1-6 | NA | once | TRBV4-3 | CASSQEFSYPNSPLHF | TGCGCCAGCAGCCAAGAGTTTAGCTACCCAAATTCACCCCTCCACTTT
TRBJ2-7 | TRBD1 | NA | TRBV19 | CASSIREGAGYEQYF | TGTGCCAGTAGTATTCGTGAGGGGGCTGGATACGAGCAGTACTTC
TRBJ1-5 | TRBD1 | few | TRBV5-6 | CASSVDRNQPQHF | TGTGCCAGCAGCGTGGACAGGAATCAGCCCCAGCATTTT
TRBJ2-4 | TRBD2 | NA | TRBV7-2 | CASSWTGTTHGSIQYF | TGTGCCAGCAGCTGGACCGGGACTACCCATGGGTCCATTCAGTACTTC
TRBJ1-2 | NA | NA | TRBV7-2 | CASSSSLNYGYTF | TGTGCCAGCAGCTCGAGCCTTAACTATGGCTACACCTTC
TRBJ2-5 | TRBD1 | NA | TRBV18 | CASSPPGQGKGTQYF | TGTGCCAGCTCACCACCGGGACAGGGAAAGGGGACCCAGTACTTC
TRBJ2-6 | TRBD1 | NA | TRBV28 | CASSVRGLSSGANGLTF | TGTGCCAGCAGTGTCAGGGGGCTCTCGTCTGGGGCCAACGGCCTGACTTTC
TRBJ1-4 | NA | NA | TRBV28 | CASSPGREYLFF | TGTGCCAGCAGTCCAGGTCGCGAATACCTGTTTTTT
TRBJ2-7 | NA | few | TRBV4-1 | CASSLIQGETYEQYF | TGCGCCAGCAGCCTAATCCAGGGCGAAACCTACGAGCAGTACTTC